This T cell receptor beta chain is drawn from a study of T cell responses to AZD1222 COVID-19 vaccine. For the study at large: Analyses pooled second doses at about 4 or about 12 weeks.

On this clone itself: The antigen is undetermined.

Between the trimmed V and J ends, which lost 6 bases and 6 bases, there was a span of 15 bases. Germline CDR1 is LGHNT and CDR2 is FRNRAP. The length of the CDR3 is 14 residues. Clones were sequenced by immunoSEQ multiplex PCR, and TCRdb holds only the in-frame ones, with some missing. The repertoire holds 75,000 to 95,000 clones, roughly 88% seen once, with about a fifth in the top ten. Study outcomes and limitations: Per reports, nearly half of all spike-specific TCRs target regions that are unmutated in variants.

The material was peripheral blood, obtained on day 0 of AZD1222 vaccination. This receptor was obtained from an adult in good health. This chain uses TRBV12-5 with TRBJ2-1, with TRBD2 as a possible D gene (7 bases). CDR3 in amino acids: CASGFGGGGNEQFF. The CDR3 nucleotides are TGTGCTAGTGGCTTCGGGGGAGGGGGCAATGAGCAGTTCTTC.